The rows below give T cell receptor beta chains drawn from one sample of a study of blood T cell repertoires in COVID-19. Sequencing used immunoSEQ multiplex PCR; TCRdb keeps in-frame clones, though not all of them. The sample includes 180,000 or so clones, about 82% of them seen just once. The sequencing sample was made of PBMCs or T cells enriched from blood (not recorded which). The receptors stem from a man aged 35 to 55 with acute COVID-19. Both conserved end residues are part of each CDR3. A D gene is named only where the DNA matches it firmly. Clone sizes are given selectively: once, few, many, or a class where the clone is expanded.

J gene	D gene	V gene	clone size	CDR3 DNA	CDR3 protein
TRBJ1-4	.	TRBV19	once	TGTGCCAGTAGTATAGATCGGGGGACTAATGAAAAACTGTTTTTT	CASSIDRGTNEKLFF
TRBJ1-2	.	TRBV6-5	.	TGTGCCAGCAAAACAGGGCAGTCTAACTATGGCTACACCTTC	CASKTGQSNYGYTF
TRBJ2-7	TRBD2	TRBV3-1/TRBV3-2	.	TGTGCCAGCAGCCAGAGACCTAGCGGAATAGGAACCTACGAGCAGTACTTC	CASSQRPSGIGTYEQYF
TRBJ2-2	TRBD1	TRBV7-9	.	TGTGCCAGCAGCTTATTTTCCGGGACAGGGTCCGCCGGGGAGCTGTTTTTT	CASSLFSGTGSAGELFF
TRBJ2-5	.	TRBV4-2	.	TGTGCCAGCAGCCAAGGCAGGCAAGAGACCCAGTACTTC	CASSQGRQETQYF
TRBJ2-1	.	TRBV6-5	.	TGTGCCAGCAGTTACGGGGGCAGGGTGAACAATGAGCAGTTCTTC	CASSYGGRVNNEQFF
TRBJ1-4	.	TRBV3-1/TRBV3-2	few	TGTGCCAGCAGCTTCTTTGGGGCTTCTGAAAAACTGTTTTTT	CASSFFGASEKLFF
TRBJ2-3	TRBD2	TRBV9	once	TGTGCCAGCAGCGCGACTAGCGGGAGTTCAGATACGCAGTATTTT	CASSATSGSSDTQYF
TRBJ1-1	.	TRBV2	few	TGTGCCAGCAACCCGTCTGACAGAGAAGCTTTCTTT	CASNPSDREAFF
TRBJ1-1	.	TRBV4-1	.	TGCGCCAGCAGCCAAACAGACGGAGCTTTCTTT	CASSQTDGAFF
TRBJ2-3	.	TRBV7-9	.	TGTGCCAGCCGCCGGGAGAGGGGCACAGATACGCAGTATTTT	CASRRERGTDTQYF
TRBJ2-7	TRBD2	TRBV2	.	TGTGCCAGCACCGTAGCGGGAGTTGTGGCCTACGAGCAGTACTTC	CASTVAGVVAYEQYF
TRBJ1-5	TRBD1	TRBV9	.	TGTGCCAGCAGCGAACAGGGGGCTGAGCAGCCCCAGCATTTT	CASSEQGAEQPQHF